This T cell receptor beta chain came from a study of T-cell memory formation after mild COVID-19. For the study at large: The two donors had largely donor-specific TCR clusters.

In this sample, this clonotype turned up a few times. Its antigen remains unidentified. The CDR3 has 14 residues. Trimming shortened V by 3 bases and J by 3 bases, and 12 bases separated the two germline ends. Germline V gives CDR1 MGHRA, CDR2 YSYEKL. Via MiXCR, TCRdb re-called the 5' RACE reads, giving one row per CDR3 protein. Here the sample spans about 320,000 distinct CDR3 sequences, approximately 15% being singletons. Study-level points and caveats: CD4+ bias marked clones expanding day 15 to 37, unlike balanced contracting clones.

The specimen was PBMCs or a T cell subset sorted from them (not recorded which). The chain links TRBV4-1 to TRBJ2-7; TRBD1 is a possible D gene (6 bases). This receptor was identified in a young man who had mild COVID-19 (a few samples of this study predate the infection). Cell type and time point are not known. CDR3 in amino acids: CASSHTQGGYEQYF. DNA of the CDR3: TGCGCCAGCAGCCATACACAGGGTGGCTACGAGCAGTACTTC.